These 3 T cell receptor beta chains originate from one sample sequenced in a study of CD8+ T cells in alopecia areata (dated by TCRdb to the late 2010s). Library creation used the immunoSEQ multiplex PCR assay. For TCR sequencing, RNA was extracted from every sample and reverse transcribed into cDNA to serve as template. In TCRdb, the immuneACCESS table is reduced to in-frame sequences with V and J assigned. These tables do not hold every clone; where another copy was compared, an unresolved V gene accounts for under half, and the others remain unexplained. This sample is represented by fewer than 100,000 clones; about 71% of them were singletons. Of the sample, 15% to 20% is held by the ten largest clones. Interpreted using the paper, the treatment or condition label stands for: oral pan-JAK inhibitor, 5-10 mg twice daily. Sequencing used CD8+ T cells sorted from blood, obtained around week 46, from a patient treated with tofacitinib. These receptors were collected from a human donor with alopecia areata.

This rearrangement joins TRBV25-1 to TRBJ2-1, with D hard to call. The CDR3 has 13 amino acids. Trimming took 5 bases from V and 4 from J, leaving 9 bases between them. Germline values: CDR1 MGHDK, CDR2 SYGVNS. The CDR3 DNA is TGTGCCAGCAGTTACAGTGTTTACAATGAGCAGTTCTTC. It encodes CASSYSVYNEQFF.

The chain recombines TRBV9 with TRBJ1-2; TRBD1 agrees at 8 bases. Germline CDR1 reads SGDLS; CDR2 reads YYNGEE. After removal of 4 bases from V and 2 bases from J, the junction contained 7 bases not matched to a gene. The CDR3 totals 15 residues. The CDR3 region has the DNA TGTGCCAGCAGCTCATCAGGGGGCTTCAACTATGGCTACACCTTC. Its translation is CASSSSGGFNYGYTF. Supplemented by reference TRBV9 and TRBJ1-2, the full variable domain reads DSGVTQTPKHLITATGQRVTLRCSPRSGDLSVYWYQQSLDQGLQFLIQYYNGEERAKGNILERFSAQQFPDLHSELNLSSLELGDSALYFCASSSSGGFNYGYTFGSGTRLTVV.

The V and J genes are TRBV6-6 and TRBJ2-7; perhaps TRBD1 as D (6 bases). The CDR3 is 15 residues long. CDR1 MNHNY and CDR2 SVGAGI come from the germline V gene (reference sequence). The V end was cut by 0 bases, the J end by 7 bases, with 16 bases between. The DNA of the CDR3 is TGTGCCAGCAGTTACTCGTCAGGGGCCGGTGGAGAGCAGTACTTC. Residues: CASSYSSGAGGEQYF.